A selection of T cell receptor beta chains follows, all from one sample in a study of CD8 T cells in Susac syndrome. TCRdb fed the immunoSEQ multiplex PCR reads into MiXCR, producing one record per CDR3 protein. The table records 180,000 or so distinct CDR3 sequences, just under 95% of them present only once. Sequencing was done on a sample of CD4+ T cells from PBMCs. The receptors derive from a human donor in good health. CDR3s include the opening cysteine and the closing phenylalanine or tryptophan. D genes are given only for firm matches. Only part of the rows carry a size: once, few, many, or a class if the clone is expanded.

>TRBV15|TRBJ1-1|NA|NA
TGTGCCACCAGCAGAGTGGGCGACAGTCATTCTGAAGCTTTCTTT
CATSRVGDSHSEAFF
>TRBV20-1|TRBJ2-5|NA|TRBD1
TGCAGTGCTACAAGGGGGACAGTAGTAAAAGAGACCCAGTACTTC
CSATRGTVVKETQYF
>TRBV7-3|TRBJ2-1|NA|TRBD1
TGTGCCAGCAGCTTAGGGACAGGGTACAATGAGCAGTTCTTC
CASSLGTGYNEQFF
>TRBV15|TRBJ2-5|NA|TRBD2
TGTGCCACCAGCAAGACTAGCGGGAGAGCGGGGACCCAGTACTTC
CATSKTSGRAGTQYF
>TRBV7-9|TRBJ1-3|NA|NA
TGTGCCAGCAGCTTAGGGCGTAGCGGAAACACCATATATTTT
CASSLGRSGNTIYF
>TRBV29-1|TRBJ2-3|NA|NA
TGCAGCGTTGAGGGGCCGCTTAGCACAGATACGCAGTATTTT
CSVEGPLSTDTQYF
>TRBV4-2|TRBJ2-1|NA|TRBD2
TGTGCCAGCAGCCAGGACGGACTAGCGGTCTACAATGAGCAGTTCTTC
CASSQDGLAVYNEQFF
>TRBV30|TRBJ2-7|NA|TRBD2
TGTGCCTGGACCCCACGCTACGGAGCGGGAGTGTTAGCCTACGAGCAGTACTTC
CAWTPRYGAGVLAYEQYF
>TRBV11-1|TRBJ2-1|NA|NA
TGTGCCAGCAGCTACGGAGTAGGGGAGGTGGCGGTTCTCAATGAGCAGTTCTTC
CASSYGVGEVAVLNEQFF
>TRBV27|TRBJ2-1|NA|NA
TGTGCCAGCAGTGGAGACACAGGGAGGTGGTATGAGCAGTTCTTC
CASSGDTGRWYEQFF
>TRBV20-1|TRBJ1-5|NA|NA
TGCAGTGCTAGGGGCCCAGGAGCAGATAGCAATCAGCCCCAGCATTTT
CSARGPGADSNQPQHF
>TRBV30|TRBJ2-5|NA|NA
TGTGCCTGGAGTGTAGGCCAAGAGACCCAGTACTTC
CAWSVGQETQYF
>TRBV29-1|TRBJ2-7|NA|TRBD2
TGCAGCGTTGGGGAGGGTCGCTCGTACGAGCAGTACTTC
CSVGEGRSYEQYF
>TRBV14|TRBJ2-5|NA|NA
TGTGCCAGCAGCCAAGTGAGGGGAGAATTGGAGACCCAGTACTTC
CASSQVRGELETQYF
>TRBV29-1|TRBJ1-1|NA|TRBD1
TGCAGCGTTGACAGGGGGGTAATGGGTGCTTTCTTT
CSVDRGVMGAFF
>TRBV28|TRBJ2-1|NA|TRBD2
TGTGCCAGCAGTTTCAGGGCCAAGCAGAAACTCGGGACTAGCGGGAGCTATGAGCAGTTCTTC
CASSFRAKQKLGTSGSYEQFF
>TRBV27|TRBJ2-7|NA|NA
TGTGCCAGCAGCAGGGCTATAGTTGCCTACGAGCAGTACTTC
CASSRAIVAYEQYF
>TRBV28|TRBJ2-3|NA|NA
TGTGCCAGCAGTTTAGGGGACTTTGGATGGGGTCGTGATACGCAGTATTTT
CASSLGDFGWGRDTQYF
>TRBV3-1|TRBJ2-6|NA|NA
TGTGCCAGCAGCCTCGACATCTCTGGGGCCAACGTCCTGACTTTC
CASSLDISGANVLTF
>TRBV29-1|TRBJ2-5|NA|NA
TGCAGCGTTGCCTTGCAAGAGACCCAGTACTTC
CSVALQETQYF
>TRBV12-3/TRBV12-4|TRBJ2-2|NA|TRBD1
TGTGCCAGCAGGGGGTCCGGGACAGTCACCGGGGAGCTGTTTTTT
CASRGSGTVTGELFF
>TRBV4-1|TRBJ2-2|NA|NA
TGCGCCAGCAGCCAAGAAGTCCGGGATACCGGGGAGCTGTTTTTT
CASSQEVRDTGELFF
>TRBV20-1|TRBJ1-2|NA|TRBD1
TGCAGTGCTACTCAGGGGGCTAACTATGGCTACACCTTC
CSATQGANYGYTF
>TRBV3-1|TRBJ1-2|NA|TRBD1
TGTGCCAGCAGCCAGGGCCCGACAGGGGAGGCCTATGGCTACACCTTC
CASSQGPTGEAYGYTF
>TRBV29-1|TRBJ2-5|NA|TRBD2
TGCAGCGTTGAATCTAGCGGGAGGGCCCGGGGGGAGACCCAGTACTTC
CSVESSGRARGETQYF
>TRBV6-5|TRBJ2-5|NA|NA
TGTGCCAGCAGTTTACGAACGGACTGGGCCCAAGAGACCCAGTACTTC
CASSLRTDWAQETQYF
>TRBV7-8|TRBJ2-7|once|NA
TGTGCCAGCAGCGGCGGAATTACCCGAAGCTACGAGCAGTACTTC
CASSGGITRSYEQYF
>TRBV3-1|TRBJ1-1|NA|NA
TGTGCCAGCAGCCAAGAGGGCCCGTTGAACACTGAAGCTTTCTTT
CASSQEGPLNTEAFF